The rows below give T cell receptor beta chains drawn from one sample of a study of blood T cell repertoires in COVID-19. Measured with immunoSEQ multiplex PCR; TCRdb has only the in-frame clones, and not every one. The data hold about 45,000 clones, with about 86% observed a single time. The specimen was peripheral blood. Receptors originate from a human donor in a cohort sampled during active COVID-19. The CDR3 runs from the conserved cysteine through the conserved F or W. A D gene is named only where the DNA matches it firmly. Size is stated for part of the rows, as once, few or many counts, or as a class when the clone is expanded.

D gene	clone size	V gene	J gene	CDR3 DNA	CDR3 protein
.	once	TRBV5-6	TRBJ2-7	TGTGCCAGCAGCTTGGGAGTGGGCAGATACTACGAGCAGTACTTC	CASSLGVGRYYEQYF
TRBD2	.	TRBV6-6	TRBJ2-1	TGTGCCAGCATCTCCCCGGGACTAGCGGGGATTGAGCAGTTCTTC	CASISPGLAGIEQFF
TRBD1	once	TRBV5-1	TRBJ1-1	TGCGCCAGCAGCTCTCGACAGGGGGGTGCTGAAGCTTTCTTT	CASSSRQGGAEAFF
TRBD2	.	TRBV7-3	TRBJ2-1	TGTGCCAGCGCGGGGGGAAACTCCTACAATGAGCAGTTCTTC	CASAGGNSYNEQFF
.	.	TRBV19	TRBJ1-1	TGTGCCAGTAGTTCACCGGGACACCAGAACACTGAAGCTTTCTTT	CASSSPGHQNTEAFF
.	.	TRBV10-3	TRBJ1-1	TGTGCCATCAGTGAGTCTTCAGGCCGAAACACTGAAGCTTTCTTT	CAISESSGRNTEAFF
.	.	TRBV19	TRBJ2-5	TGTGCCAGTAGTATTTCGGGGCAAGAGACCCAGTACTTC	CASSISGQETQYF
TRBD2	.	TRBV19	TRBJ2-3	TGTGCCAGTAGCATAACTAGCGGGGGGGCCCTTTTCGATACGCAGTATTTT	CASSITSGGALFDTQYF
TRBD2	.	TRBV2	TRBJ2-3	TGTGCCAGTAAAGCGGGGGGGCCATCAGATACGCAGTATTTT	CASKAGGPSDTQYF
.	.	TRBV5-8	TRBJ2-7	TGTGCCAGCAGCTTGGTACAGGGAACCGGGTACTTC	CASSLVQGTGYF
.	.	TRBV7-2	TRBJ1-2	TGTGCCAGCAGCTCCACAGGGTCCGGCTACACCTTC	CASSSTGSGYTF
TRBD1	.	TRBV24-1	TRBJ2-5	TGTGCCACCAGTGATTGGGACAGGGCGGTGGAGACCCAGTACTTC	CATSDWDRAVETQYF
.	.	TRBV15	TRBJ1-2	TGTGCCACCAGCAGAGCCGGGGCGGGGGGGTATGGCTACACCTTC	CATSRAGAGGYGYTF
.	.	TRBV19	TRBJ2-1	TGTGCCAGTAGTCTTAGGGGAATTGGGATCTACAATGAGCAGTTCTTC	CASSLRGIGIYNEQFF
.	few	TRBV2	TRBJ2-3	TGTGCCAGCAGCGGAGGGACAGACCGCACAGATACGCAGTATTTT	CASSGGTDRTDTQYF
.	once	TRBV7-3	TRBJ2-1	TGTGCCAGCAGCTTAAAGTTCGGGGGACGGCAGTTCTTC	CASSLKFGGRQFF
.	once	TRBV19	TRBJ1-1	TGTGCCAGTAGCGGGTTAGGGGCCACTGAAGCTTTCTTT	CASSGLGATEAFF
.	.	TRBV4-2	TRBJ2-1	TGTGCCAGCAGCCAAGATCAAGGCGGGGCTTCCTACAATGAGCAGTTCTTC	CASSQDQGGASYNEQFF
TRBD2	once	TRBV2	TRBJ2-2	TGTGCCAGCAGGTCTACTAGCGGGGGGGCCGGGGAGCTGTTTTTT	CASRSTSGGAGELFF
TRBD1	.	TRBV27	TRBJ1-2	TGTGCCAGCTCATCTACGGGCAGGGGGCTCTATGGCTACACCTTC	CASSSTGRGLYGYTF
.	.	TRBV27	TRBJ2-7	TGTGCCAGCAGTTTAGGGGCTGGGCACGAGCAGTACTTC	CASSLGAGHEQYF
TRBD2	.	TRBV6-4	TRBJ2-3	TGTGCCAGCAGTGACGGTAGCGGGGGCACAGATACGCAGTATTTT	CASSDGSGGTDTQYF
.	medium-sized	TRBV9	TRBJ2-7	TGTGCCAGCAGCGCATTGGGAGAGAACGAGCAGTACTTC	CASSALGENEQYF
.	.	TRBV5-4	TRBJ2-1	TGTGCCAGCAGCTTGGGCGCCCACCACAATGAGCAGTTCTTC	CASSLGAHHNEQFF
.	.	TRBV12-3/TRBV12-4	TRBJ2-5	TGTGCCAGCAGTTTCGGACTGCAAGAGACCCAGTACTTC	CASSFGLQETQYF
.	.	TRBV5-1	TRBJ2-3	TGCGCCAGCAGCTTGGGGACTACCACAGATACGCAGTATTTT	CASSLGTTTDTQYF
.	.	TRBV27	TRBJ1-2	TGTGCCAGCAGACCCGGGGAGGGACGATATGGCTACACCTTC	CASRPGEGRYGYTF
.	few	TRBV6-2/TRBV6-3	TRBJ1-5	TGTGCCAGCAGTTACCCCAGGGTAGGCAATCAGCCCCAGCATTTT	CASSYPRVGNQPQHF
.	few	TRBV7-8	TRBJ2-2	TGTGCCAGCAGCTTGGGCCTCGTGAACACCGGGGAGCTGTTTTTT	CASSLGLVNTGELFF
.	.	TRBV6-4	TRBJ1-1	TGTGCCAGCACCCCCTCGCCGGGGAACACTGAAGCTTTCTTT	CASTPSPGNTEAFF
TRBD2	.	TRBV6-5	TRBJ2-1	TGTGCCAGCAGTTACTCAGGACTAGCACAGGCTGATGAGCAGTTCTTC	CASSYSGLAQADEQFF
.	few	TRBV4-1	TRBJ2-2	TGCGCCAGCAGCCAAGATTTCGGGACCGGGGAGCTGTTTTTT	CASSQDFGTGELFF
.	.	TRBV4-3	TRBJ1-3	TGCGCCAGCAGCCAAGACGACACAGTGACCCCCATATATTTT	CASSQDDTVTPIYF
TRBD1	.	TRBV18	TRBJ1-4	TGTGCCAGCTCAACTACAGGGGGAGCAGCAACTAATGAAAAACTGTTTTTT	CASSTTGGAATNEKLFF
.	.	TRBV5-1	TRBJ1-6	TGCGCCAGCAGACTCGAACAGACTAATTCACCCCTCCACTTT	CASRLEQTNSPLHF
TRBD1	.	TRBV19	TRBJ2-2	TGTGCCAGTAGCTCTCCTAACAGGGGAAACACCGGGGAGCTGTTTTTT	CASSSPNRGNTGELFF
TRBD2	.	TRBV19	TRBJ2-1	TGTGCCAGTAGTCCGCTAGCGGGGAAGCAGTTCTTC	CASSPLAGKQFF
TRBD1	.	TRBV7-9	TRBJ2-3	TGTGCCAGCAGCTTGACAGGGAGCACAGATACGCAGTATTTT	CASSLTGSTDTQYF
.	.	TRBV12-3/TRBV12-4	TRBJ2-1	TGTGCCAGCAGTTTCTCAGGGGCCGGTGAGCAGTTCTTC	CASSFSGAGEQFF
TRBD1	once	TRBV5-8	TRBJ2-5	TGTGCCAGCAGCGCGGGCCGAGCGGACAGGGGCGAGACCCAGTACTTC	CASSAGRADRGETQYF
TRBD2	.	TRBV3-1/TRBV3-2	TRBJ2-1	TGTGCCAGCAGCCAAGATGGGCGGGAGAGATACAATGAGCAGTTCTTC	CASSQDGRERYNEQFF
TRBD2	.	TRBV10-3	TRBJ2-3	TGTGCCATCAGTTCCGGGACTAGCGGGGGGGCAACAGATACGCAGTATTTT	CAISSGTSGGATDTQYF
TRBD1	.	TRBV6-2/TRBV6-3	TRBJ1-5	TGTGCCAGCAGCCCTGGGACAGTATTTCAGCCCCAGCATTTT	CASSPGTVFQPQHF